This T cell receptor (beta chain) was found in a study of vaccination effects on CD4 cells after COVID-19. Sequencing used immunoSEQ multiplex PCR; TCRdb keeps in-frame clones, though not all of them. The sample lists more than 40,000 clones; 65% to 75% were seen once. This clone came up a few times. The antigen is unknown. Viral peptide pool expansion of antigen-specific CD4+ T cells preceded sequencing in the ViraFEST assay. CD4+ T cells were isolated after nine to ten days of culture. Everyone in the study got two shots of either the BNT162b2 or mRNA-1273 vaccine. The CDR3 extends over 13 amino acids. Trimming took off 4 bases at V and 5 bases at J, with 11 bases between the two ends. The V gene's germline CDR1 is LNHDA and CDR2 SQIVND (reference sequence).

The input for sequencing was CD4+ T cells from PBMCs cultured with HCoV-OC43 spike peptides, taken after COVID-19 vaccination. Noted subset: HCoV-OC43 spike overlapping peptide pool stimulation. The V gene is TRBV19, the J gene TRBJ1-1; D gene unclear. The source of this sequence is a human donor who received a COVID-19 vaccine. DNA of the CDR3: TGTGCCAGTAGTACCACCTACGGGACTGAAGCTTTCTTT. Residues: CASSTTYGTEAFF.